Each of the 19 T cell receptor beta chains below was sequenced from the same sample in a study of shared clonotypes between healthy human individuals. Data came from immunoSEQ multiplex PCR; TCRdb stores just in-frame clones and leaves some out. The sample includes about 1 million clones, about three quarters of them seen just once. The sample consisted of memory CD4+ T cells sorted from blood. Indicated subset: CD45RA-negative fraction. All receptors come from a young man in good health.

V and J are TRBV28 and TRBJ2-7; TRBD1 matches at 9 bases. Germline V CDR1 and CDR2: MDHEN, SYDVKM. V shed 4 bases and J 3 bases; nucleotides not matched to a gene: 10. The CDR3 contains 16 residues. CDR3 region: CASSSIAGTGNYEQYF. CDR3 sequence (DNA): TGTGCCAGCAGTTCAATAGCCGGGACAGGGAACTACGAGCAGTACTTC.

In this sample, this clone turned up a few times. The rearrangement uses TRBV4-1 and TRBJ1-5; tentative D call: TRBD1 (5 bases). The length of the CDR3 is 10 residues. Trimming pared 11 bases from V and 7 bases from J, leaving 9 bases between. Germline CDR1 reads MGHRA; CDR2 reads YSYEKL. CDR3 sequence reads: CARSGQPQHF. CDR3 DNA: TGCGCCCGATCAGGGCAGCCCCAGCATTTT.

This chain uses TRBV19 with TRBJ1-1; no reliable D call. V was clipped by 0 bases and J by 5 bases, with 10 bases between them. This CDR3 has 14 residues. Germline CDR1 LNHDA, CDR2 SQIVND (reference sequence). CDR3 nucleotides: TGTGCCAGTAGTATAGAAGCAGGCTTGACTGAAGCTTTCTTT. It is translated as CASSIEAGLTEAFF. Filled out from reference TRBV19 and TRBJ1-1, the complete variable domain reads DGGITQSPKYLFRKEGQNVTLSCEQNLNHDAMYWYRQDPGQGLRLIYYSQIVNDFQKGDIAEGYSVSREKKESFPLTVTSAQKNPTAFYLCASSIEAGLTEAFFGQGTRLTVV.

This CDR3 is CAWSLEYEQYF. The CDR3 DNA is TGTGCCTGGAGTCTTGAGTACGAGCAGTACTTC. The rearrangement links TRBV30 to TRBJ2-7; no clear D gene. The germline V gene encodes CDR1 GTSNPN and CDR2 SVGIG (reference sequence). Deletions cut 2 bases from V and 4 bases from J, with 6 bases between. This CDR3 comprises 11 residues.

V gene TRBV5-4 combines with J gene TRBJ2-1, with 9 bases lining up with TRBD2. The CDR3 runs 16 residues. Germline-derived CDR1 and CDR2 are SGHNT and YYREEE (reference sequence). The V and J ends lost 4 bases and 6 bases, in that order; junction bases with no gene match: 11. The CDR3 reads CASSLLAGVTPNEQFF. The DNA for the CDR3 is TGTGCCAGCAGCCTCTTAGCGGGAGTAACCCCCAATGAGCAGTTCTTC.

The CDR3 nucleotides read TGTGCCAGCAGCTTAGCGGGACTAGTAGCAGATACGCAGTATTTT. Translating gives CASSLAGLVADTQYF. The rearrangement links TRBV7-9 to TRBJ2-3, with 8 bases that match TRBD2. The CDR3 covers 15 residues. The germline V gene has CDR1 SEHNR and CDR2 FQNEAQ (reference sequence). J was trimmed by 4 bases and V by 0 bases; bases with no gene match: 3.

Regarding this clone: The same CDR3 can be traced to other DNA sequences in this sample. This CDR3 reads CASSPGLANNEQFF. CDR3 sequence (DNA): TGTGCCAGCAGCCCAGGTTTAGCTAACAATGAGCAGTTCTTC. The chain employs TRBV7-3 and TRBJ2-1; D is undetermined. The CDR3 runs to 14 residues. CDR1 is SGHTA and CDR2 is FQGTGA in the germline V gene. V gave up 5 bases and J gave up 5 bases, with 13 bases separating them.

As for this clone: This sample includes further DNA sequences coding for the same CDR3. For the CDR3, the DNA is TGCGCCAGCAGCCCCGGGACGGGAGCCTACAATGAGCAGTTCTTC. Its protein is CASSPGTGAYNEQFF. The rearrangement uses TRBV5-1 and TRBJ2-1; maybe TRBD2 (6 bases). The CDR3 totals 15 residues. Trimming stripped 4 bases from V and 2 bases from J, with 13 bases between. Germline V gene lookup returns CDR1 SGHRS and CDR2 YFSETQ.

V is TRBV18 and J is TRBJ2-7; D is undetermined. The germline V gene encodes CDR1 KGHSH and CDR2 LQKENI. There are 13 residues in the CDR3. Trimming stripped 4 bases from V and 3 bases from J, with 10 bases between. CDR3 bases: TGTGCCAGCTCACTAGCAGATCGCTACGAGCAGTACTTC. It codes for CASSLADRYEQYF.

This clone was seen a few times. This chain joins TRBV10-2 and TRBJ1-5; D ambiguous. Trimming removed 5 bases at V and 3 bases at J, with 5 bases between. Germline CDR1 is WSHSY and CDR2 is SAAADI. The CDR3 contains 12 residues. The CDR3 nucleotides are TGCGCCAGCAGTACCTTCAATCAGCCCCAGCATTTT. This encodes CASSTFNQPQHF.

The chain uses TRBV5-1 and TRBJ2-5, with TRBD1 as a possible D gene (5 bases). V was cut by 2 bases and J by 3 bases, with 8 bases left in between. The CDR3 has 13 residues. Germline CDR1 is SGHRS and CDR2 is YFSETQ. The CDR3 loop is CASSFTGEETQYF. For the CDR3, the DNA is TGCGCCAGCAGCTTTACAGGCGAAGAGACCCAGTACTTC.

In the case of this clone: Different DNA sequences within this sample yield the same CDR3. The chain combines TRBV9 with TRBJ1-3; D uncertain. Germline V gene data show CDR1 as SGDLS and CDR2 as YYNGEE. V gave up 2 bases and J gave up 0 bases, with 9 bases separating them. The CDR3 length is 15 residues. The CDR3 bases are TGTGCCAGCAGCGTCGAGGGTAACTCTGGAAACACCATATATTTT. Protein product: CASSVEGNSGNTIYF.

This chain joins TRBV7-9 and TRBJ2-7, with D perhaps being TRBD1 or TRBD2 (5 bases each). The ends were cut back, 3 bases at V and 3 bases at J, with 12 bases in the middle. The CDR3 length is 14 residues. Germline CDR1 and CDR2: SEHNR and FQNEAQ (reference sequence). Here the CDR3 reads CASSFGRGHYEQYF. The CDR3 nucleotides are TGTGCCAGCAGCTTCGGCCGGGGCCACTACGAGCAGTACTTC.

The chain joins TRBV20-1 to TRBJ2-1; 7 bases align to TRBD2. Germline-derived CDR1 and CDR2 are DFQATT and SNEGSKA (reference sequence). This CDR3 has 11 residues. CDR3 nucleotides: TGCAGCACCCATAGCGGGAATGAGCAGTTCTTC. Translating it yields CSTHSGNEQFF.

The chain links TRBV7-3 to TRBJ2-3; 8 bases line up with TRBD1. Germline trimming cut 5 bases from V and 2 bases from J; bases unmatched to any gene: 6. CDR1 is SGHTA, CDR2 FQGTGA, per germline. The CDR3 runs 15 residues. In DNA form, the CDR3 reads TGTGCCAGCAGCCTGAACAGGGGGGTCACAGATACGCAGTATTTT. Amino acids: CASSLNRGVTDTQYF.

The chain combines TRBV4-3 with TRBJ2-1; D is unclear. Trimming took off 3 bases at V and 11 bases at J, with 14 bases between the two ends. This CDR3 is 13 amino acids long. The germline V gene encodes CDR1 LGHNA and CDR2 YSLEER. For the CDR3, the DNA is TGCGCCAGCAGCCAGGAGATCTTTAATCAGCAGTTCTTC. Protein product: CASSQEIFNQQFF.

At least ten counts were recorded for this clone. The chain links TRBV5-1 to TRBJ2-5; TRBD2 matches 10 bases. This CDR3 is built from 15 residues. The germline V gene has CDR1 SGHRS and CDR2 YFSETQ. The J segment lost 3 bases and the V segment lost 3 bases, leaving 5 bases of the junction unmatched. This chain's CDR3 is CASSYASGREETQYF. CDR3 DNA: TGCGCCAGCAGCTACGCTAGCGGGAGAGAAGAGACCCAGTACTTC.

This sequence joins TRBV7-9 and TRBJ1-6; D is possibly TRBD1 (6 bases). CDR3 length equals 17 residues. Trimming removed 0 bases at V and 0 bases at J, with 9 bases between. Germline values: CDR1 SEHNR, CDR2 FQNEAQ (reference sequence). CDR3 DNA: TGTGCCAGCAGCTTAGCTCAGGGGATCTCCTATAATTCACCCCTCCACTTT. Its translation is CASSLAQGISYNSPLHF.

This clone was seen only a few times. CDR3 DNA: TGTGCCAGCAGCTTGAGTGCTACGACAAGGGGACTCAATAATTCACCCCTCCACTTT. Translated, it gives CASSLSATTRGLNNSPLHF. This chain uses TRBV5-4 with TRBJ1-6, with a possible D match to TRBD1 (5 bases). Germline-derived CDR1 and CDR2 are SGHNT and YYREEE (reference sequence). V was trimmed by 1 base and J by 5 bases, leaving 22 bases between them. The CDR3 consists of 19 residues.